A single sample is the source of the 9 T cell receptor beta chains below, sequenced in a study of Ad26.COV2.S vaccination and SARS-CoV-2 variants. Clones were sequenced by immunoSEQ multiplex PCR, and TCRdb holds only the in-frame ones, with some missing. Of 350,000 to 400,000 clones in the sample, about nine tenths were seen once. Treatment noted: 15 to 20 received Ad26.COV2.S at low or high dose, single or two shots; several received placebo; per-sample allocation not given. Collection of samples fell on day 63 after the first vaccine or placebo injection. The source material was peripheral blood, sampled in a trial of Ad26.COV2.S vaccine versus placebo. The origin of the receptors is a person aged 18 to 59 who received the Ad26.COV2.S COVID-19 vaccine or a placebo.

The rearrangement uses TRBV2 and TRBJ1-2; maybe TRBD1 (5 bases). The CDR3 spans 15 residues. V shed 2 bases and J shed 5 bases, with 15 bases lying between them. Germline V gives CDR1 SNHLY, CDR2 FYNNEI. The CDR3 reads CASSEWGGRSYGYTF. For the CDR3, the DNA is TGTGCCAGCAGTGAATGGGGCGGGCGGTCTTATGGCTACACCTTC.

J is TRBJ2-2 and V is TRBV19; TRBD1 aligns across 10 bases. In germline, CDR1 is LNHDA, CDR2 SQIVND (reference sequence). This CDR3 has 16 amino acids. The junction had 6 bases not matched to a gene; V was cut back by 4 bases and J by 4 bases. CDR3 DNA sequence: TGTGCCAGTAGTACCAGACAGGGGGCGGGCACCGGGGAGCTGTTTTTT. Protein sequence: CASSTRQGAGTGELFF.

Concerning this clone: Other DNA sequences in the same sample also yield this CDR3. This sequence joins TRBV9 and TRBJ2-1; 15 bases are shared with TRBD2. CDR1 SGDLS and CDR2 YYNGEE come from the germline V gene. The CDR3 runs 16 residues. Trimming cost V 0 bases and J 7 bases; bases outside gene matches: 2. The CDR3 reads CASSVGTSGRANEQFF. CDR3 DNA sequence: TGTGCCAGCAGCGTAGGGACTAGCGGGAGGGCGAATGAGCAGTTCTTC.

The chain is built from TRBV27 and TRBJ2-7, with 7 bases fitting TRBD2. CDR3 length: 15 amino acids. Trimming cost V 1 base and J 1 base; bases outside gene matches: 4. Germline values: CDR1 MNHEY, CDR2 SMNVEV (reference sequence). This chain's CDR3 is CASSLYGLDSYEQYF. The CDR3 coding sequence is TGTGCCAGCAGTTTATACGGACTAGATTCCTACGAGCAGTACTTC.

This clone was counted a few times. Within the sample, other DNA sequences also encode this same CDR3. The chain carries TRBV10-3 and TRBJ1-3, with D tentatively TRBD1 (6 bases). Germline CDR1 and CDR2: ENHRY and SYGVKD. The CDR3 length is 16 residues. Trimming pared 0 bases from V and 1 base from J, leaving 10 bases between. This chain's CDR3 is CAISESGTGSGNTIYF. The CDR3 DNA reads as TGTGCCATCAGTGAGTCGGGAACAGGGTCTGGAAACACCATATATTTT.

The J gene is TRBJ2-5, the V gene TRBV7-6, with TRBD1 as a possible D gene (6 bases). Germline assignment: CDR1 SGHVS and CDR2 FNYEAQ. V was trimmed by 1 base and J by 2 bases, leaving 11 bases between them. The CDR3 totals 15 residues. This chain's CDR3 is CASSLGTASQETQYF. DNA for the CDR3: TGTGCCAGCAGCTTAGGGACAGCCAGTCAAGAGACCCAGTACTTC.

The chain couples TRBV19 to TRBJ1-2; D gene ambiguous. This CDR3 comprises 11 residues. The ends were cut back, 1 base at V and 5 bases at J, with 2 bases in the middle. The V gene's germline CDR1 is LNHDA and CDR2 SQIVND (reference sequence). CDR3 region: CASSIGYGYTF. Written as DNA, the CDR3 is TGTGCCAGTAGTATAGGGTATGGCTACACCTTC. Based on the CDR3 plus reference TRBV19 and TRBJ1-2, the full variable domain is DGGITQSPKYLFRKEGQNVTLSCEQNLNHDAMYWYRQDPGQGLRLIYYSQIVNDFQKGDIAEGYSVSREKKESFPLTVTSAQKNPTAFYLCASSIGYGYTFGSGTRLTVV.

This chain joins TRBV9 and TRBJ2-3; tentatively, D is TRBD1 (6 bases). Germline V gene lookup returns CDR1 SGDLS and CDR2 YYNGEE. The length of the CDR3 is 15 residues. V lost 0 bases and J lost 1, with 9 bases in between. CDR3 protein: CASSVGAGGTDTQYF. The CDR3 DNA sequence: TGTGCCAGCAGCGTAGGCGCAGGGGGCACAGATACGCAGTATTTT.

The chain uses TRBV6-5 and TRBJ1-2; D possibly corresponds to TRBD1 (5 bases). This CDR3 has 14 residues. Germline-derived CDR1 and CDR2 are MNHEY and SVGAGI. Trimming took 8 bases from V and 7 from J, leaving 20 bases between them. The CDR3 loop is CASRVPGRGGGYTF. CDR3 sequence (DNA): TGTGCCAGCCGAGTGCCGGGGAGGGGAGGTGGCTACACCTTC.